This is a list of T cell receptor beta chains from one sample in a study of cytomegalovirus exposure and HLA in healthy donors. Sequencing was performed with immunoSEQ multiplex PCR; in TCRdb, only in-frame clones are kept and a portion is missing. Here the sample spans about 110,000 clones, 80% to 90% being singletons. Sequencing was performed on PBMCs. The receptors were gathered from a man aged 50-59 years in good health and CMV-seronegative. The CDR3 runs from the conserved cysteine through the conserved F or W. D genes are given only for firm matches. Not all rows give a size; the values are once, few, many and, for expanded clones, a class.

TRBV19,NA,TRBJ1-2,NA,CASSPASTGTNYGYTF,TGTGCCAGTAGTCCTGCATCGACAGGAACTAACTATGGCTACACCTTC
TRBV9,NA,TRBJ1-6,NA,CASSSSRADLHF,TGTGCCAGCAGTTCCTCCAGGGCCGACCTCCACTTT
TRBV11-2,TRBD2,TRBJ2-2,NA,CASSSKRGGSIPELFF,TGTGCCAGCAGCTCAAAGCGGGGGGGGTCCATTCCGGAGCTGTTTTTT
TRBV10-3,NA,TRBJ1-6,NA,CAIREGVSPLHF,TGTGCCATCAGGGAGGGAGTATCACCCCTCCACTTT
TRBV19,TRBD2,TRBJ2-5,NA,CASSSPGLDSGETQYF,TGTGCCAGTAGTTCACCGGGACTAGATTCAGGAGAGACCCAGTACTTC
TRBV27,TRBD1,TRBJ1-1,NA,CASSFDRDNTEAFF,TGTGCCAGCAGTTTTGACAGGGATAACACTGAAGCTTTCTTT
TRBV7-3,TRBD2,TRBJ2-1,once,CASSPGTSGAYEQFF,TGTGCCAGCAGCCCTGGGACTAGCGGGGCCTATGAGCAGTTCTTC
TRBV25-1,NA,TRBJ2-3,few,CASVNRADTQYF,TGTGCCAGCGTAAACAGGGCAGATACGCAGTATTTT
TRBV19,NA,TRBJ1-3,NA,CASTRGVGNTIYF,TGTGCCAGTACAAGAGGCGTGGGAAACACCATATATTTT
TRBV6-6,NA,TRBJ2-6,NA,CASSSYSSGANVLTF,TGTGCCAGCAGTTCCTATTCCTCTGGGGCCAACGTCCTGACTTTC
TRBV4-1,NA,TRBJ2-4,NA,CASSQPPTDIQYF,TGCGCCAGCAGCCAACCCCCAACGGACATTCAGTACTTC
TRBV7-6,TRBD1,TRBJ1-4,few,CASSWVRGPHGKLFF,TGTGCCAGCAGTTGGGTCAGGGGGCCACACGGGAAACTGTTTTTT
TRBV10-2,NA,TRBJ1-1,NA,CASTYFPNTEAFF,TGCGCCAGCACCTATTTTCCGAACACTGAAGCTTTCTTT
TRBV30,TRBD1,TRBJ1-4,NA,CAWSPRDRAEKLFF,TGTGCCTGGAGTCCAAGGGACAGGGCTGAAAAACTGTTTTTT
TRBV19,NA,TRBJ1-5,NA,CASSSSGGSNQPQHF,TGTGCCAGTAGTTCCTCGGGGGGTAGCAATCAGCCCCAGCATTTT
TRBV5-6,TRBD1,TRBJ1-1,few,CASSLPTGVFTEAFF,TGTGCCAGCAGCCTCCCAACAGGGGTTTTCACTGAAGCTTTCTTT
TRBV5-6,NA,TRBJ2-3,NA,CASSIGTDTQYF,TGTGCCAGCAGCATCGGGACAGATACGCAGTATTTT
TRBV7-2,NA,TRBJ1-5,NA,CASSFREINQPQHF,TGTGCCAGCAGCTTCCGGGAGATCAATCAGCCCCAGCATTTT
TRBV7-2,TRBD1,TRBJ1-2,NA,CASSLVAGGPKDYGYTF,TGTGCCAGCAGCTTAGTGGCAGGGGGTCCGAAAGACTATGGCTACACCTTC
TRBV6-5,NA,TRBJ1-1,NA,CATTKNSYTEAFF,TGTGCCACCACGAAGAACAGTTACACTGAAGCTTTCTTT
TRBV28,NA,TRBJ1-2,NA,CASSAVGPVYGYTF,TGTGCCAGCAGCGCTGTCGGTCCCGTCTATGGCTACACCTTC
TRBV29-1,TRBD1,TRBJ2-1,few,CSVDRGHEQFF,TGCAGCGTGGACAGGGGACATGAGCAGTTCTTC
TRBV6-6,NA,TRBJ2-5,few,CASSYRGLETQYF,TGTGCCAGCAGTTACAGGGGCCTGGAGACCCAGTACTTC
TRBV7-9,NA,TRBJ2-3,NA,CASSLVMRFTDTQYF,TGTGCCAGCAGCTTGGTAATGCGGTTCACAGATACGCAGTATTTT
TRBV27,TRBD2,TRBJ2-1,NA,CASSTFSGGPHNEQFF,TGTGCCAGCAGTACCTTTAGCGGGGGGCCTCACAATGAGCAGTTCTTC
TRBV6-1,NA,TRBJ2-2,NA,CASRKGQRGGELFF,TGTGCCAGCAGAAAGGGACAAAGGGGCGGGGAGCTGTTTTTT
TRBV6-5,NA,TRBJ2-3,NA,CASSRGHQDTQYF,TGTGCCAGCAGCCGAGGGCATCAAGATACGCAGTATTTT
TRBV29-1,TRBD2,TRBJ2-3,NA,CSVAGGAQDTQYF,TGCAGCGTTGCCGGGGGGGCCCAAGATACGCAGTATTTT
TRBV18,TRBD2,TRBJ2-5,NA,CASSPGRAEETQYF,TGTGCCAGCTCACCGGGGAGGGCGGAGGAGACCCAGTACTTC
TRBV7-9,TRBD1,TRBJ1-1,NA,CASTRQGSEAFF,TGTGCCAGCACTCGACAGGGGTCTGAAGCTTTCTTT
TRBV5-1,NA,TRBJ2-3,NA,CASSPARGGDTQYF,TGCGCCAGCAGCCCGGCCCGGGGTGGAGATACGCAGTATTTT
TRBV7-2,TRBD1,TRBJ1-2,NA,CASSLERGTGDYTF,TGTGCCAGCAGCTTGGAACGCGGGACAGGAGACTACACCTTC
TRBV9,TRBD2,TRBJ2-1,NA,CASSASGGSSYNEQFF,TGTGCCAGCAGCGCTAGCGGGGGGAGCTCCTACAATGAGCAGTTCTTC
TRBV14,NA,TRBJ2-5,NA,CASSPANTRETQYF,TGTGCCAGCAGCCCCGCGAATACCCGAGAGACCCAGTACTTC
TRBV7-9,NA,TRBJ2-3,NA,CSSKQSTDTQYF,TGTTCCAGCAAACAAAGCACAGATACGCAGTATTTT
TRBV11-2,NA,TRBJ1-2,NA,CASSLGRGGGYTF,TGTGCCAGCAGCTTAGGCCGGGGGGGCGGCTACACCTTC
TRBV30,NA,TRBJ1-1,NA,CAWKEQVNTEAFF,TGTGCCTGGAAGGAACAGGTGAACACTGAAGCTTTCTTT
TRBV11-2,NA,TRBJ2-3,NA,CASSSPASESTDTQYF,TGTGCCAGCAGCTCACCCGCTAGCGAATCCACAGATACGCAGTATTTT
TRBV11-2,NA,TRBJ2-1,NA,CASSLLPVEFATQFF,TGTGCCAGCAGCTTACTCCCCGTGGAGTTCGCGACCCAGTTCTTC
TRBV6-5,NA,TRBJ2-5,NA,CASSRGIQETQYF,TGTGCCAGCAGTCGTGGCATCCAAGAGACCCAGTACTTC
TRBV18,NA,TRBJ2-7,NA,CASSPGEGGSYEQYF,TGTGCCAGCTCTCCAGGGGAGGGTGGGTCCTACGAGCAGTACTTC
TRBV7-9,TRBD2,TRBJ2-3,NA,CASSSGLAVSDTQYF,TGTGCCAGCAGCTCGGGACTAGCGGTATCAGATACGCAGTATTTT
TRBV7-8,TRBD1,TRBJ2-5,NA,CASSQGQRETQYF,TGTGCCAGCAGCCAGGGACAGAGGGAGACCCAGTACTTC
TRBV18,TRBD2,TRBJ2-1,few,CASSPRTSGGTRLSEQFF,TGTGCCAGCTCACCAAGGACTAGCGGGGGGACCCGTTTAAGTGAGCAGTTCTTC
TRBV10-2,NA,TRBJ1-2,NA,CASSVGGSMSGYTF,TGCGCCAGCAGTGTTGGGGGGTCCATGAGTGGCTACACCTTC
TRBV7-3,NA,TRBJ2-2,NA,CASSPGTGELFF,TGTGCCAGCAGCCCCGGGACAGGGGAGCTGTTTTTT
TRBV7-9,NA,TRBJ1-2,once,CASSYQDRGYGYTF,TGTGCCAGCAGCTACCAGGACAGAGGGTATGGCTACACCTTC
TRBV5-4,TRBD1,TRBJ2-7,NA,CASSFGQASSYEQYF,TGTGCCAGCAGTTTTGGACAGGCGAGCTCCTACGAGCAGTACTTC
TRBV19,NA,TRBJ1-1,NA,CATNTGLGRTEAFF,TGTGCCACCAATACAGGTCTAGGGAGGACTGAAGCTTTCTTT
TRBV7-9,TRBD1,TRBJ2-6,NA,CASSSEQGAQGANVLTF,TGTGCCAGCAGCTCGGAACAGGGGGCGCAGGGGGCCAACGTCCTGACTTTC
TRBV7-3,NA,TRBJ2-7,NA,CASSLDRLGGEQYF,TGTGCCAGCAGCCTCGACAGGCTGGGGGGGGAGCAGTACTTC
TRBV10-3,TRBD1,TRBJ1-1,NA,CAISESEGQGNTEAFF,TGTGCCATCAGTGAGTCAGAGGGACAGGGGAACACTGAAGCTTTCTTT
TRBV6-5,NA,TRBJ1-1,NA,CASSYQGLKNTEAFF,TGTGCCAGCAGTTACCAGGGGCTGAAGAACACTGAAGCTTTCTTT
TRBV6-6,TRBD1,TRBJ1-1,NA,CASGTEIMNTEAFF,TGTGCCAGTGGGACAGAAATTATGAACACTGAAGCTTTCTTT
TRBV2,NA,TRBJ1-2,NA,CASSERAGVVSNYGYTF,TGTGCCAGCAGTGAGAGGGCAGGGGTTGTTTCTAACTATGGCTACACCTTC